A single sample is the source of the 22 T cell receptor beta chains below, sequenced in a study of blood T cell repertoires in COVID-19. Libraries were prepared by immunoSEQ multiplex PCR; TCRdb keeps only in-frame clonotypes and omits some of them. The sample lists roughly 270,000 clones; 70% to 90% were seen once. Specimen: peripheral blood. These receptors were taken from a man aged 18-30 years with active or convalescent COVID-19.

The V gene is TRBV12-5, the J gene TRBJ1-5; D remains ambiguous. Looked up from germline, CDR1 is LGHNT and CDR2 is FRNRAP. Trimming took 2 bases from V and 2 from J, leaving 7 bases between them. The CDR3 totals 14 residues. CDR3 sequence reads: CASGLSFGNQPQHF. The CDR3 DNA reads TGTGCTAGTGGTTTGTCTTTTGGCAATCAGCCCCAGCATTTT. Based on the CDR3 plus reference TRBV12-5 and TRBJ1-5, the full variable domain is DARVTQTPRHKVTEMGQEVTMRCQPILGHNTVFWYRQTMMQGLELLAYFRNRAPLDDSGMPKDRFSAEMPDATLATLKIQPSEPRDSAVYFCASGLSFGNQPQHFGDGTRLSIL.

This clone was seen a few times. This chain connects TRBV6-6 to TRBJ2-6; D gene ambiguous. Trimming cost V 4 bases and J 7 bases, with 17 bases left between them. This CDR3 has 16 residues. The germline gives CDR1 MNHNY, CDR2 SVGAGI (reference sequence). The CDR3 is CASSSEAKWAANVLTF. The CDR3 bases are TGTGCCAGCAGTTCAGAAGCCAAATGGGCTGCCAACGTCCTGACTTTC.

This chain joins TRBV11-3 and TRBJ2-1; 13 positions agree with TRBD2. The CDR3 sequence is 17 residues long. Germline V gives CDR1 SGHNT, CDR2 YENEEA. Losses at the gene ends were 1 base for V and 4 bases for J; bases not matched to a gene: 4. CDR3 region: CASSLAQLAGGYNEQFF. In DNA, the CDR3 is TGTGCCAGCAGCTTAGCTCAACTAGCGGGGGGGTACAATGAGCAGTTCTTC.

V gene TRBV19 combines with J gene TRBJ1-5, with no clear D. V lost 5 bases and J 0 bases, leaving 11 bases between the germline ends. Germline CDR1 is LNHDA and CDR2 is SQIVND (reference sequence). The CDR3 spans 15 residues. As DNA, the CDR3 is TGTGCCAGTAGTGTCGCCACTTATAGCAATCAGCCCCAGCATTTT. Amino acids: CASSVATYSNQPQHF.

CDR3 bases: TGTGCCAGCAGCGCGGGACAGGGTGTGGGCTACGAGCAGTACTTC. It codes for CASSAGQGVGYEQYF. This chain joins TRBV9 and TRBJ2-7, with 9 bases lining up with TRBD1. There are 15 residues in the CDR3. The V segment lost 3 bases and the J segment 3 bases; nucleotides outside the gene matches: 7. Germline V lookup: CDR1 SGDLS, CDR2 YYNGEE.

The chain links TRBV27 to TRBJ1-2; 7 bases align to TRBD1. CDR3 length: 14 amino acids. V was clipped by 2 bases and J by 5 bases; unmatched bases: 5. Germline CDR1 reads MNHEY; CDR2 reads SMNVEV (reference sequence). CDR3 in DNA: TGTGCCAGCAGTTTAAACAGGGGCGAATATGGCTACACCTTC. It translates to CASSLNRGEYGYTF.

The gene calls are TRBV10-3 and TRBJ2-2; 11 nucleotides match TRBD1. With V trimmed by 5 bases and J by 3 bases, 8 bases remained unmatched. The CDR3 loop spans 17 amino acids. Per germline, CDR1 ENHRY and CDR2 SYGVKD. The CDR3 DNA reads as TGTGCCATCAGTACCGTGGGGGACAGGGGGGACACCGGGGAGCTGTTTTTT. It yields the protein CAISTVGDRGDTGELFF.

V usage is TRBV5-1 and J usage is TRBJ1-3; D unresolved. The CDR3 runs to 17 residues. Trimming removed 2 bases at V and 1 base at J, with 16 bases between. Per the germline V gene, CDR1 is SGHRS and CDR2 is YFSETQ. CDR3: CASSFTLESGSGNTIYF. CDR3 DNA sequence: TGCGCCAGCAGCTTTACGTTGGAGTCGGGATCTGGAAACACCATATATTTT.

The chain links TRBV2 to TRBJ1-5; TRBD1 matches at 7 bases. The length of the CDR3 is 15 residues. V shed 6 bases and J 4 bases; nucleotides not matched to a gene: 9. Germline V gene data show CDR1 as SNHLY and CDR2 as FYNNEI. This chain's CDR3 is CASSPGGALNQPQHF. The CDR3 region has the DNA TGTGCCAGCAGCCCAGGGGGTGCCTTAAATCAGCCCCAGCATTTT.

V usage is TRBV5-4 and J usage is TRBJ1-3, with D tentatively TRBD1 (5 bases). The CDR3 runs 16 residues. Germline values: CDR1 SGHNT, CDR2 YYREEE (reference sequence). The V and J ends lost 0 bases and 3 bases respectively, with 13 bases between them. CDR3 sequence (DNA): TGTGCCAGCAGCTTGGCCGGGGGAGGTAGTGGAAACACCATATATTTT. Its protein product is CASSLAGGGSGNTIYF.

The V call is TRBV4-2, the J call TRBJ2-2; TRBD1 matches at 7 bases. This CDR3 region has 15 residues. V dropped 1 base and J dropped 4; count of bases not matched to a gene: 3. CDR1 is LGHNA and CDR2 is YNFKEQ in the germline V gene. In nucleotides, the CDR3 is TGTGCCAGCAGCCAAGCAGGGGGTGGCACCGGGGAGCTGTTTTTT. Encoded protein: CASSQAGGGTGELFF.

The rearrangement joins TRBV5-1 to TRBJ1-2; 8 bases align to TRBD1. CDR3 length: 14 residues. With 4 bases clipped from V and 5 bases from J, the junction kept 7 bases outside the gene matches. The V gene's germline CDR1 is SGHRS and CDR2 YFSETQ. CDR3 nucleotides: TGCGCCAGCAGCGTATCAGGGGGCGAGTATGGCTACACCTTC. Protein sequence: CASSVSGGEYGYTF.

The chain is built from TRBV4-3 and TRBJ2-1, with a weak D call TRBD1 (6 bases). The CDR3 runs to 14 residues. The V end was cut by 4 bases, the J end by 6 bases, with 13 bases between. Germline CDR1 reads LGHNA; CDR2 reads YSLEER. This CDR3 is CASSRNAGVNEQFF. The CDR3 DNA reads TGCGCCAGCAGCCGCAATGCAGGGGTCAATGAGCAGTTCTTC.

The J gene is TRBJ1-4, the V gene TRBV4-1; the D gene is possibly TRBD1 (5 bases). This CDR3 has 15 amino acids. V was pared by 6 bases and J by 8 bases, with 19 bases between. Germline-derived CDR1 and CDR2 are MGHRA and YSYEKL. The CDR3 DNA follows: TGCGCCAGCAGAAAAACAGGCCCCAAAGGGGAAAAACTGTTTTTT. Translating gives CASRKTGPKGEKLFF.

The chain carries TRBV3-1 (or the pseudogene TRBV3-2) and TRBJ2-7; D is possibly TRBD2 (6 bases). CDR3 size: 16 residues. Germline loops: CDR1 LGHDT, CDR2 YNNKEL (reference sequence). V dropped 3 bases and J dropped 2 bases, with 17 bases sitting between them. The CDR3 spells CASSQPTGTRTYEQYF. The CDR3 DNA reads as TGTGCCAGCAGCCAGCCTACCGGGACTCGCACCTACGAGCAGTACTTC.

The chain carries TRBV12-5 and TRBJ1-1, with 7 bases identical to TRBD1. The CDR3 runs 19 residues. V shed 6 bases and J 0 bases; nucleotides not matched to a gene: 19. Per germline, CDR1 LGHNT and CDR2 FRNRAP. Here the CDR3 reads CASGFGTKKDRAMNTEAFF. CDR3 in DNA: TGTGCTAGTGGATTTGGTACAAAGAAAGACAGGGCCATGAACACTGAAGCTTTCTTT. Variable domain in full (rest from reference TRBV12-5 and TRBJ1-1): DARVTQTPRHKVTEMGQEVTMRCQPILGHNTVFWYRQTMMQGLELLAYFRNRAPLDDSGMPKDRFSAEMPDATLATLKIQPSEPRDSAVYFCASGFGTKKDRAMNTEAFFGQGTRLTVV.

This rearrangement joins TRBV7-7 to TRBJ1-6, with unresolved D. Trimming took off 5 bases at V and 7 bases at J, with 9 bases between the two ends. This CDR3 is built from 13 residues. Germline CDR1 SSHAT, CDR2 FNYEAQ (reference sequence). CDR3 amino acids: CASSTDRNSPLHF. The CDR3 DNA reads TGTGCCAGCAGCACAGACCGAAATTCACCCCTCCACTTT.

V gene TRBV9 combines with J gene TRBJ1-3; D might be TRBD1 (5 bases). The CDR3 length is 13 residues. Trimming stripped 0 bases from V and 4 bases from J, with 5 bases between. Germline loops: CDR1 SGDLS, CDR2 YYNGEE. The CDR3 region is CASSVDRGNTIYF. The CDR3 region has the DNA TGTGCCAGCAGCGTAGACAGGGGAAACACCATATATTTT.

DNA for the CDR3: TGTGCCAGCAGTAAATCGGACAGGGGTACCTACGAGCAGTACTTC. Protein sequence: CASSKSDRGTYEQYF. This sequence joins TRBV6-5 and TRBJ2-7; 9 bases fit TRBD1. V trimming: 5 bases; J trimming: 2 bases; junction bases outside the gene matches: 7. The CDR3 runs 15 residues. CDR1 is MNHEY and CDR2 is SVGAGI in the germline V gene.

The chain carries TRBV6-5 and TRBJ2-7, with a possible D match to TRBD1 (5 bases). The germline V and J ends were trimmed by 8 bases and 3 bases, with 14 bases remaining between them. The length of the CDR3 is 13 residues. Germline CDR1 and CDR2: MNHEY and SVGAGI. CDR3 sequence reads: CASQGREGYEQYF. DNA of the CDR3: TGTGCCAGCCAGGGTAGAGAAGGCTACGAGCAGTACTTC.

The V gene is TRBV19, the J gene TRBJ2-3; D unclear. V was pared by 6 bases and J by 0 bases, with 7 bases between. Germline-derived CDR1 and CDR2 are LNHDA and SQIVND (reference sequence). This CDR3 region has 13 residues. DNA for the CDR3: TGTGCCAGTAGGACACTCAGCACAGATACGCAGTATTTT. It specifies CASRTLSTDTQYF.

The gene calls are TRBV10-2 and TRBJ2-1; 10 bases are shared with TRBD1. CDR3 length: 15 residues. With V trimmed by 8 bases and J by 6 bases, 10 bases remained unmatched. The germline V gene encodes CDR1 WSHSY and CDR2 SAAADI. Here the CDR3 DNA reads TGCGCCAGCGAGCCCGGACAGGGGGTGATCAATGAGCAGTTCTTC. Its translation: CASEPGQGVINEQFF.